This section outlines one T cell receptor (beta chain) sequence together with its context. PCR primers comprised 60 Vbeta and 13 Jbeta primers. Sequenced by immunoSEQ multiplex PCR; TCRdb stores in-frame clones only, minus some. The data hold around 67,000 clones, with 65% to 70% observed a single time. This sample was taken from a study of cytomegalovirus exposure and HLA in healthy donors. This CDR3 contains 18 residues. From germline, CDR1 is KGHSH and CDR2 LQKENI. V was pared by 6 bases and J by 0 bases, with 16 bases of the junction left unmatched. The clonotype comes from a woman in her 30s in good health and CMV-seronegative. The chain has TRBV18 and TRBJ2-7, with 8 bases fitting TRBD1. Specimen: PBMCs. The CDR3 sequence: CASSGQVKKGHTSYEQYF. The CDR3 DNA reads as TGTGCCAGCTCGGGACAGGTAAAAAAAGGTCACACCTCCTACGAGCAGTACTTC. The full variable domain, in which reference TRBV18 and TRBJ2-7 provide the parts outside the CDR3, is NAGVMQNPRHLVRRRGQEARLRCSPMKGHSHVYWYRQLPEEGLKFMVYLQKENIIDESGMPKERFSAEFPKEGPSILRIQQVVRGDSAAYFCASSGQVKKGHTSYEQYFGPGTRLTVT.